These 12 T cell receptor beta chains came from one sample sequenced in a study of CD8 T cells in Susac syndrome. Reverse transcription of 0.5 to 1 ug RNA was carried out with random hexamers. TCRdb fed the immunoSEQ multiplex PCR reads into MiXCR, producing one record per CDR3 protein. The sample contains 74,000 or so distinct CDR3 sequences, more than 85% of which appear only once. The sequenced sample consisted of CD4+ T cells from PBMCs. The receptors stem from a human donor with Susac syndrome.

This chain's CDR3 is CAISESDRGNEKLFF. Written as DNA, the CDR3 is TGTGCCATCAGTGAGTCGGACAGGGGGAATGAAAAACTGTTTTTT. This chain joins TRBV10-3 and TRBJ1-4; TRBD1 matches 10 bases. This CDR3 has 15 residues. CDR1 and CDR2 (germline): ENHRY, SYGVKD. V lost 0 bases to trimming and J lost 5 bases; unmatched junction nucleotides: 0.

The chain recombines TRBV24-1 with TRBJ2-6; D unclear. Looked up from germline, CDR1 is KGHDR and CDR2 is SFDVKD. V was trimmed by 10 bases and J by 4 bases, leaving 10 bases between them. The CDR3 runs 13 residues. CDR3 DNA: TGTGCCACGGGCAAGTCCGGGGCCAACGTCCTGACTTTC. Its protein product is CATGKSGANVLTF.

This chain connects TRBV3-1 to TRBJ2-3; no reliable D call. CDR3 length: 18 residues. V was shortened by 0 bases and J by 3 bases, with 19 bases between the two germline ends. Germline assignment: CDR1 LGHDT and CDR2 YNNKEL (reference sequence). CDR3 protein: CASSQEWRSIKLTDTQYF. The CDR3 coding sequence is TGTGCCAGCAGCCAAGAGTGGAGAAGCATAAAGTTGACAGATACGCAGTATTTT.

The chain employs TRBV5-4 and TRBJ2-5; D perhaps matches TRBD1 (6 bases). V was cut by 4 bases and J by 4 bases, with 17 bases left in between. Germline V gene lookup returns CDR1 SGHNT and CDR2 YYREEE (reference sequence). CDR3 length equals 15 residues. In nucleotides, the CDR3 is TGTGCCAGCAGCCGGAGACAGGTTGGGGGAGAGACCCAGTACTTC. It specifies CASSRRQVGGETQYF.

The chain employs TRBV5-1 and TRBJ1-6; D possibly corresponds to TRBD1 (6 bases). V was shortened by 0 bases and J by 9 bases, with 10 bases between the two germline ends. The germline CDR1 and CDR2 sequences are SGHRS and YFSETQ. The CDR3 runs to 14 residues. In DNA form, the CDR3 reads TGCGCCAGCAGCTTGGAAGGACAGTCTTCACCCCTCCACTTT. The encoded protein is CASSLEGQSSPLHF.

This rearrangement joins TRBV28 to TRBJ2-4, with 7 bases matching TRBD1. This CDR3 is 14 amino acids long. V gave up 8 bases and J gave up 1 base; unmatched junction bases: 5. Germline V gene sequence: CDR1 MDHEN, CDR2 SYDVKM. The CDR3 sequence: CASYSGQAKNIQYF. DNA of the CDR3: TGTGCCAGCTATTCGGGACAGGCCAAAAACATTCAGTACTTC.

The CDR3, as DNA: TGTGCCAGCAGCATTTACAGGGTTGGGGAGACCCAGTACTTC. Protein product: CASSIYRVGETQYF. The V call is TRBV7-9, the J call TRBJ2-5; a possible D gene is TRBD1 (6 bases). The germline V gene encodes CDR1 SEHNR and CDR2 FQNEAQ (reference sequence). Trimming pared 5 bases from V and 5 bases from J, leaving 15 bases between. The CDR3 contains 14 residues.

The genes are TRBV5-1 and TRBJ1-2, with a weak D call TRBD1 (6 bases). Per germline, CDR1 SGHRS and CDR2 YFSETQ. The V gene lost 1 base and the J gene lost 6 bases, with 16 bases spanning the gap. The CDR3 sequence is 15 residues long. CDR3 DNA sequence: TGCGCCAGCAGCTTGTTACAGGGTGTGGGAGATGGCTACACCTTC. The encoded protein is CASSLLQGVGDGYTF.

There are a few counts of this clonotype. The genes are TRBV27 and TRBJ2-1; TRBD2 agrees at 11 bases. The CDR3 covers 16 residues. V trimming: 8 bases; J trimming: 8 bases; junction bases outside the gene matches: 14. Germline V gene data show CDR1 as MNHEY and CDR2 as SMNVEV (reference sequence). The CDR3: CASGIVFSGRADEQFF. DNA for the CDR3: TGTGCCAGCGGAATCGTTTTTAGCGGGAGGGCCGATGAGCAGTTCTTC.

V and J are TRBV5-1 and TRBJ1-2; possibly TRBD1 for D (5 bases). V shed 2 bases and J shed 7 bases, with 12 bases lying between them. This CDR3 contains 13 residues. CDR1 is SGHRS, CDR2 YFSETQ, per germline. The CDR3 sequence is CASSLQAGRGYTF. CDR3 nucleotides: TGCGCCAGCAGCTTACAGGCAGGTCGTGGCTACACCTTC.

This chain links TRBV20-1 with TRBJ2-1; 7 nucleotides agree with TRBD2. The CDR3 loop spans 14 amino acids. Germline V gene sequence: CDR1 DFQATT, CDR2 SNEGSKA (reference sequence). Trimming removed 1 base from V and 8 bases from J; junction bases left unmatched: 8. CDR3 sequence (DNA): TGCAGTGCTAGAGGCCCCGTGGGAGGGGATGAGCAGTTCTTC. This encodes CSARGPVGGDEQFF.

J is TRBJ2-1 and V is TRBV12-3 or TRBV12-4; a weak D match, TRBD2 (5 bases). V lost 1 base and J 2 bases, leaving 18 bases between the germline ends. The CDR3 runs 18 residues. The CDR3 sequence: CASSLVLNVQRPYNEQFF. The CDR3 DNA is TGTGCCAGCAGTTTAGTCTTAAATGTCCAGCGGCCCTACAATGAGCAGTTCTTC.